Detailed here is one TCR beta chain. There is no known antigen for this receptor. Per-base qualities were not stored, and no clone one base away is much larger. As encoded in the germline V gene (reference sequence), CDR1 is SEHNR while CDR2 is FQNEAQ. From the cysteine up to the phenylalanine, the CDR3 has a length of 12 residues. CDR3 DNA is the only sequence kept; it has 36 bases, read in frame from the first base. V and J are truncated by 5 bases and 4 bases respectively, leaving an intervening sequence of 8 bases. Explained via the paper, the time point label denotes: persistent/refractory GD, antithyroid drugs over 5 years with positive TRAb. For both TCR sequencing and RNA sequencing, RNA was extracted from PBMCs in TRIzol. Graves' disease was diagnosed according to American Thyroid Association guidelines. Patients were recruited from an endocrinology department in Xi'an, China. From each patient, about 9 milliliters of peripheral blood was collected into an EDTA anticoagulant tube. PBMCs were isolated by Ficoll Paque Plus density gradient separation without further T cell sorting. An Agilent 2100 Bioanalyzer and agarose gel were used to check RNA quality, while a NanoDrop 2000 measured RNA concentration.

Library method: multiplex PCR. TCRdb names Illumina HiSeq 4000 as the instrument used. To build TCR beta libraries, CDR3 regions were amplified by Arm-PCR using iRepertoire HTBI primers. Before sequencing, the PCR products went through gel purification. As for how the authors treated the data: Gene usage analysis of CDR3 amino acid clonotypes relied on the approximately 62 TRBV and 14 TRBJ segments identified across samples. Filtered high-quality paired reads were merged into contigs using COPE and FqMerger. Contigs were aligned with BLAST to IMGT TRBV, TRBD and TRBJ reference genes, and CDR3 was defined per IMGT. Highly expanded clones were defined as clonotypes with a frequency above 0.1%. Repertoire diversity was measured by Shannon entropy, and V-J evenness by the Gini coefficient. A clonotype was considered public if more than one individual shared it. Using fastp at Q25 and MiXCR, TCRdb reprocessed the public reads and kept productive beta chains. Every CDR3 protein is listed once, alongside the most common genes and DNA of its rows. What appears here as the V and J calls and clone size reflects TCRdb's work, not the paper's. The sample table shows roughly 500,000 distinct CDR3 sequences, and less than 25% are seen once. 7% to 10% of the sample is taken by the ten largest.

These data come from a study of regulatory T cells in long-lasting Graves disease (dated by TCRdb to the early 2020s). Looking at the study overall: Persistent Graves' disease was defined as persistently positive TSH receptor autoantibodies together with antithyroid drug treatment for over 5 years. Patients with persistent Graves' disease were compared with patients with newly diagnosed Graves' disease using TCR sequencing and RNA sequencing of peripheral blood. The study took place in China and was registered as a clinical trial. TCR sequencing covered some 13 persistent and 20 newly diagnosed Graves' disease patients, around 33 samples in total. Antithyroid drugs had been taken for 8.5 to 11 years on average by persistent Graves' disease patients in the clinical cohort.

What the study reported, not specific to this receptor: A larger number of public clonotypes was shared among persistent patients (about 2,700) than among newly diagnosed patients (roughly 970). Lower TCR Shannon entropy and fewer highly expanded clones were observed in persistent Graves' disease patients than in newly diagnosed patients, which suggested clonal expansion. The authors noted that the small sample size was a limitation that may lower accuracy. The study examined only peripheral blood because the primary lesion, thyroid tissue, could not be accessed. Preferential use of TRBV28, TRBJ1-2 and TRBJ2-5 was observed in persistent disease, whereas TRBV20-1 and TRBJ2-1 were favored in newly diagnosed disease. Sequencing and analysis were limited to the TCR beta chain.

The receptor chain draws on TRBV7-9 and TRBJ1-1; no D gene can be assigned with confidence. This clonotype was sampled from a female donor with Graves disease. Sequences were derived from peripheral blood mononuclear cells (PBMCs), sampled when the disease was refractory, from a patient treated with antithyroid drugs. The sequence in DNA is TGTGCCAGCAGCAGAGGGTTCACTGAAGCTTTCTTT. This translates into CASSRGFTEAFF.